Listed below are T cell receptor beta chains from one sample, sequenced in a study of blood T cell repertoires in COVID-19. Sequenced by immunoSEQ multiplex PCR; TCRdb stores in-frame clones only, minus some. The data show some 210,000 clones, with roughly 90% seen just once and more than 5.5% held by the top ten. Sequencing used peripheral blood. These receptors were collected from a man in his sixties who had recovered from COVID-19. The CDR3 runs from the conserved cysteine through the conserved F or W. Fields, in order: CDR3 DNA, CDR3 protein, V gene, clone size, J gene, D gene. The D gene is left open where the match is weak. Some rows have no size entry. The others give once, few or many, or a class for an expanded clone.

TGTGCCAGCAGCTTGGGGGGGTCCGGGCCCCAGCATTTT CASSLGGSGPQHF TRBV7-9 . TRBJ1-5 .
TGTGCCAGCAAATATAGCAATCAGCCCCAGCATTTT CASKYSNQPQHF TRBV28 . TRBJ1-5 .
TGTGCCAGCTCAGCGGGACGCCCCGGCTCTGGGGCCAACGTCCTGACTTTC CASSAGRPGSGANVLTF TRBV18 . TRBJ2-6 .
TGCGCCAGCAACCCGGAGGGTTCAACCTACGAGCAGTACTTC CASNPEGSTYEQYF TRBV5-1 few TRBJ2-7 .
TGTGCCAGCCAGTCGGGACAGGGGGCGAGGCAGCCCCAGCATTTT CASQSGQGARQPQHF TRBV27 . TRBJ1-5 TRBD1
TGTGCCAGCAGTGAAGCGGTTCCGGGACAGGGGGTCCCCTACGAGCAGTACTTC CASSEAVPGQGVPYEQYF TRBV6-1 . TRBJ2-7 TRBD1
TGTGCCAGCAGCTTAGATACTGCGACGAACACCGGGGAGCTGTTTTTT CASSLDTATNTGELFF TRBV11-2 . TRBJ2-2 .
TGTGCCAGCAGAACAAGGAGGGGAAACACCATATATTTT CASRTRRGNTIYF TRBV6-5 . TRBJ1-3 .
TGTGCCAGCAGCCTACCGACAGCTTACTCTGGAAACACCATATATTTT CASSLPTAYSGNTIYF TRBV7-9 few TRBJ1-3 .
TGTGCCAGCAGCTTGGGACAGGGGGCTAGCTCCTACGAGCAGTACTTC CASSLGQGASSYEQYF TRBV28 . TRBJ2-7 TRBD1
TGTGCCATCAGTGAGGGACTAGCGGGGGGGGAAAATGAGCAGTTCTTC CAISEGLAGGENEQFF TRBV10-3 few TRBJ2-1 TRBD2
TGCGCCAGCAGGCCCGGGACTAGCCAAGAGACCCAGTACTTC CASRPGTSQETQYF TRBV10-2 . TRBJ2-5 TRBD2
TGTGCCAGCAGCTGGGACAGACGATATGGCTACACCTTC CASSWDRRYGYTF TRBV5-6 . TRBJ1-2 TRBD1
TGTGCCAGCAGGCGGTTCACAGATACGCAGTATTTT CASRRFTDTQYF TRBV28 . TRBJ2-3 .
TGTGCCAGCAGCCCCAGGGGGCCGCAAGAGACCCAGTACTTC CASSPRGPQETQYF TRBV7-9 . TRBJ2-5 TRBD1
TGCAGTGCTAGTTGGGGCGGGAGTGGGTACGAGCAGTACTTC CSASWGGSGYEQYF TRBV20-1 . TRBJ2-7 TRBD2
TGTGCCAGTAGTACCCCCCGGGAGGGGGGACAGCCCCAGCATTTT CASSTPREGGQPQHF TRBV19 . TRBJ1-5 .
TGTGCCATCGGAGCGGGATACGAGCAGTACTTC CAIGAGYEQYF TRBV10-3 . TRBJ2-7 TRBD2
TGCGCCAGCAGCCAGTCGGGACAGGGGCATTACTATGGCTACACCTTC CASSQSGQGHYYGYTF TRBV4-1 . TRBJ1-2 TRBD1
TGTGCCACCGGGCGGCAGGGTACAGATACGCAGTATTTT CATGRQGTDTQYF TRBV6-5 . TRBJ2-3 .
TGTGCCAGCAGTTCCGGGACAGGGGCGACTAATGAAAAACTGTTTTTT CASSSGTGATNEKLFF TRBV28 once TRBJ1-4 TRBD1
TGCGCCAGCAGAAAGGTACAGGGGGTCGACACTGAAGCTTTCTTT CASRKVQGVDTEAFF TRBV5-1 . TRBJ1-1 TRBD1
TGTGCCAGCAGCGTAGTTGGAGGGTCGGGAAACACCATATATTTT CASSVVGGSGNTIYF TRBV9 . TRBJ1-3 .
TGCGCCAGCAGCTTTGACAGGGGGGGAGACGAGCAGTACTTC CASSFDRGGDEQYF TRBV5-1 . TRBJ2-7 TRBD1
TGCGCCAGCAGCTTAGGGACAGGCGGGGGAGCTTTCTTT CASSLGTGGGAFF TRBV5-1 . TRBJ1-1 TRBD1
TGTGCCAGCAGCTTAAACCCTCCTACAGGGGCGGCCTACGAGCAGTACTTC CASSLNPPTGAAYEQYF TRBV7-6 . TRBJ2-7 TRBD1
TGTGCCAGTAGTTGGCAGGGGATGGGGCTCTCTGGAAACACCATATATTTT CASSWQGMGLSGNTIYF TRBV19 . TRBJ1-3 .
TGTGCCAGCGGACAGGGGGCGGGGGAGACCCAGTACTTC CASGQGAGETQYF TRBV6-5 once TRBJ2-5 TRBD1
TGCGCCAGCAGCCAAGAAACTTCTGGGGCCAACGTCCTGACTTTC CASSQETSGANVLTF TRBV4-1 . TRBJ2-6 .
TGTGCCAGCAGTTACTCTCGGAGCGAAGCTTTCTTT CASSYSRSEAFF TRBV6-2/TRBV6-3 few TRBJ1-1 .
TGTGCCAGCAGCCGGGACAGACACACTGAAGCTTTCTTT CASSRDRHTEAFF TRBV6-6 many TRBJ1-1 TRBD1
TGTGCCAGCAGTTTAGCGTCCGGTTGGTTCCACGAGCAGTACTTC CASSLASGWFHEQYF TRBV28 once TRBJ2-7 .
TGTGCCAGCTCACCCGACAGGGAACCCTCGATCGAGCAGTACTTC CASSPDREPSIEQYF TRBV18 . TRBJ2-7 TRBD1
TGTGCCAGCACCGGACAGACCACCGGGGAGCTGTTTTTT CASTGQTTGELFF TRBV9 . TRBJ2-2 .
TGTGCCAGCAGCTCCCAGGGACAGGACCCCTACGAGCAGTACTTC CASSSQGQDPYEQYF TRBV13 . TRBJ2-7 TRBD1
TGTGCCAGCAGTGGGTGGGCTAGCGGGGGCTACACCGGGGAGCTGTTTTTT CASSGWASGGYTGELFF TRBV25-1 . TRBJ2-2 TRBD2
TGTGCCAGCAGCGGCGGGACAGCGTCTGGAAACACCATATATTTT CASSGGTASGNTIYF TRBV9 . TRBJ1-3 TRBD1
TGTGCCTGGAGCAAACCGGGACAGGGGATTTATGGCTACACCTTC CAWSKPGQGIYGYTF TRBV30 once TRBJ1-2 TRBD1